These 18 T cell receptor beta chains were all obtained from the same sample, sequenced in a study of PD-1 blockade in classical Hodgkin lymphoma. Described time point: newly diagnosed, previously untreated cHL patient sample. Magnetic negative selection, applied to thawed PBMCs, was used to isolate the CD8+ T cells. Measured with immunoSEQ multiplex PCR; TCRdb has only the in-frame clones, and not every one. The sample consists of 14,000 to 15,000 clones, 91% of them appearing once. The sequenced material came from CD8+ T cells from blood. These receptor sequences come from a human donor with classical Hodgkin lymphoma.

This CDR3 is CASSGTSGGHGTDTQYF. The CDR3 coding sequence is TGCGCCAGCAGCGGGACTAGCGGGGGCCATGGCACAGATACGCAGTATTTT. V usage is TRBV5-1 and J usage is TRBJ2-3, with 14 nucleotides matching TRBD2. In germline, CDR1 is SGHRS, CDR2 YFSETQ. The CDR3 is 17 residues long. V trimming: 4 bases; J trimming: 1 base; junction bases outside the gene matches: 5.

This rearrangement joins TRBV27 to TRBJ1-1; D call uncertain. Trimming took 3 bases from V and 1 from J, leaving 12 bases between them. The CDR3 runs to 15 residues. Germline V gene data show CDR1 as MNHEY and CDR2 as SMNVEV (reference sequence). The CDR3 DNA sequence: TGTGCCAGCAGTTTTCAACAGCCATGGAACACTGAAGCTTTCTTT. It is translated as CASSFQQPWNTEAFF.

J is TRBJ2-7 and V is TRBV5-4, with D uncertain. The CDR3 runs to 14 residues. Trimming took off 10 bases at V and 5 bases at J, with 22 bases between the two ends. Germline values: CDR1 SGHNT, CDR2 YYREEE (reference sequence). For the CDR3, the DNA is TGTGCCGCTACAACTACGGGTGCCTCGCACGAGCAGTACTTC. Translated, it gives CAATTTGASHEQYF.

The genes are TRBV27 and TRBJ2-3, with D perhaps matching TRBD1 (5 bases). The CDR3 extends over 15 amino acids. Trimming took off 4 bases at V and 2 bases at J, with 13 bases between the two ends. The germline V gene has CDR1 MNHEY and CDR2 SMNVEV (reference sequence). CDR3 residues: CASSWEDSYTDTQYF. In DNA, the CDR3 is TGTGCCAGCAGTTGGGAAGACAGTTACACAGATACGCAGTATTTT.

This clone appeared a few times. The chain couples TRBV9 to TRBJ1-3, with D perhaps TRBD1 (5 bases). This CDR3 has 16 amino acids. The germline V gene encodes CDR1 SGDLS and CDR2 YYNGEE. V dropped 4 bases and J dropped 0 bases, with 14 bases sitting between them. CDR3 bases: TGTGCCAGCAGCTCAGGGCAGCTAACCTCTGGAAACACCATATATTTT. Amino acid sequence: CASSSGQLTSGNTIYF.

The chain recombines TRBV7-3 with TRBJ2-3; TRBD2 matches at 12 bases. CDR1 SGHTA and CDR2 FQGTGA come from the germline V gene. V shed 5 bases, J shed 5 bases, and the junction held 5 bases outside the gene matches. The CDR3 contains 15 residues. DNA for the CDR3: TGTGCCAGCAGCGCCCTAGCGGGAGGGGTAGATACGCAGTATTTT. It specifies CASSALAGGVDTQYF.

The chain recombines TRBV7-9 with TRBJ2-3, with 11 bases identical to TRBD1. In germline, CDR1 is SEHNR, CDR2 FQNEAQ (reference sequence). J lost 6 bases, V lost 5 bases, and 10 bases had no gene match. The CDR3 extends over 16 amino acids. CDR3 bases: TGTGCCAGCAGCCCGAGCCGGGACAGGGGGAGGGATACGCAGTATTTT. Protein product: CASSPSRDRGRDTQYF.

A few counts support this clone. This chain connects TRBV5-3 to TRBJ2-7; TRBD1 aligns across 10 bases. TRBV5-3 is designated an ORF whose function remains uncertain. V was pared by 8 bases and J by 5 bases, with 13 bases of the junction left unmatched. The CDR3 is 15 residues long. This CDR3 is CASSAAGQGIHEQYF. CDR3 DNA: TGTGCCAGCAGCGCGGCGGGACAGGGGATCCACGAGCAGTACTTC.

The chain uses TRBV11-2 and TRBJ2-5; D perhaps matches TRBD1 (7 bases). The CDR3 sequence is 15 residues long. In germline, CDR1 is SGHAT, CDR2 FQNNGV. Trimming stripped 5 bases from V and 4 bases from J, with 17 bases between. CDR3 bases: TGTGCCAGCAGCGATGACAGGGAGGAATTAGAGACCCAGTACTTC. Translated, it gives CASSDDREELETQYF.

The chain employs TRBV9 and TRBJ2-4, with 8 bases aligning to TRBD2. CDR1 and CDR2 (germline): SGDLS, YYNGEE. The CDR3 runs to 13 residues. V dropped 4 bases and J dropped 8; count of bases not matched to a gene: 5. This chain's CDR3 is CASSSGGLDIQYF. For the CDR3, the DNA is TGTGCCAGCAGCTCGGGGGGGCTGGACATTCAGTACTTC.

This chain links TRBV27 with TRBJ2-2; tentatively, D is TRBD2 (6 bases). Germline loops: CDR1 MNHEY, CDR2 SMNVEV (reference sequence). The CDR3 covers 17 residues. Deletions cut 5 bases from V and 0 bases from J, with 16 bases between. DNA of the CDR3: TGTGCCAGCAGTCCGCAAAGCGGGTCTCCGAACACCGGGGAGCTGTTTTTT. It codes for CASSPQSGSPNTGELFF.

V and J are TRBV27 and TRBJ2-7; D call uncertain. The germline V gene encodes CDR1 MNHEY and CDR2 SMNVEV (reference sequence). The CDR3 runs to 14 residues. V gave up 5 bases and J gave up 3 bases, with 14 bases separating them. CDR3 DNA: TGTGCCAGCAGTCCCCTAGGAGCCGTCTACGAGCAGTACTTC. Its protein is CASSPLGAVYEQYF.

This rearrangement joins TRBV29-1 to TRBJ2-7, with 7 nucleotides matching TRBD2. Trimming at V came to 6 bases and at J to 2 bases, leaving 7 bases not matched to a gene. The CDR3 runs 13 residues. CDR1 and CDR2 (germline): SQVTM, ANQGSEA. The CDR3 spells CSVRLAETYEQYF. The CDR3 DNA follows: TGCAGCGTGCGACTAGCAGAGACCTACGAGCAGTACTTC.

The chain couples TRBV7-2 to TRBJ1-5; no clear D. The ends were cut back, 2 bases at V and 3 bases at J, with 8 bases in the middle. The CDR3 loop spans 14 amino acids. The V gene's germline CDR1 is SGHTA and CDR2 FQGNSA. The CDR3 region has the DNA TGTGCCAGCAGCTTAAGAGGTTCCAATCAGCCCCAGCATTTT. Translating it yields CASSLRGSNQPQHF.

The genes are TRBV4-1 and TRBJ1-1, with D unresolved. The CDR3 sequence is 14 residues long. The V end lost 1 base, the J end lost 1 base, and 7 bases lay between the germline ends. Germline assignment: CDR1 MGHRA and CDR2 YSYEKL. CDR3 amino acids: CASSQVDPNTEAFF. CDR3 nucleotides: TGCGCCAGCAGCCAAGTTGATCCGAACACTGAAGCTTTCTTT.

This chain links TRBV5-1 with TRBJ2-3, with D perhaps TRBD1 (11 bases). The germline CDR1 and CDR2 sequences are SGHRS and YFSETQ. This CDR3 has 20 residues. Trimming took off 4 bases at V and 5 bases at J, with 32 bases between the two ends. The CDR3 here is CASSDGQGASGRAEGDTQYF. As DNA, the CDR3 is TGCGCCAGCAGCGACGGACAGGGGGCGAGCGGGAGGGCCGAGGGAGATACGCAGTATTTT.

The chain combines TRBV7-9 with TRBJ2-1, with D hard to call. The CDR3 runs 17 residues. Trimming left V 2 bases short and J 9 bases short, with 23 bases between. Germline lookup yields CDR1 SEHNR and CDR2 FQNEAQ (reference sequence). In nucleotides, the CDR3 is TGTGCCAGCAGCTTAATAACCCTGAGATCAATAGGATGTGAGCAGTTCTTC. Its protein product is CASSLITLRSIGCEQFF. The complete variable domain, with remaining parts taken from reference TRBV7-9 and TRBJ2-1, reads DTGVSQNPRHKITKRGQNVTFRCDPISEHNRLYWYRQTLGQGPEFLTYFQNEAQLEKSRLLSDRFSAERPKGSFSTLEIQRTEQGDSAMYLCASSLITLRSIGCEQFFGPGTRLTVL.

The chain has TRBV23-1 and TRBJ1-1; weak D call: TRBD1 (5 bases). TRBV23-1 is identified as an open reading frame with a role that is uncertain. The germline V and J ends were trimmed by 4 bases and 3 bases, with 18 bases remaining between them. The CDR3 extends over 16 amino acids. The DNA for the CDR3 is TGCGCCAGCAGTCTAAGGGAAAGGGGTTCAGACACTGAAGCTTTCTTT. It codes for CASSLRERGSDTEAFF.